This T cell receptor (beta chain) was sequenced in a study of CD8+ T cells in alopecia areata. Study context: Tofacitinib exposure lasted 6 to 18 months, followed by 6 months off drug.

RNA extraction was followed by reverse transcription into cDNA, which acted as the sequencing template. Assay: immunoSEQ multiplex PCR; the TCRdb copy retains only in-frame clones and omits some. The sample lists 200,000 to 250,000 clones, less than 45% occurring once. Study-level points and caveats: Clonality in lesional scalp, especially alopecia totalis/universalis, exceeded that of normal scalp. With tofacitinib ongoing, many expanded lesional clones persisted in both scalp and blood.

V dropped 1 base and J dropped 5 bases, with 9 bases sitting between them. CDR3 length: 13 residues. Germline V gives CDR1 SGDLS, CDR2 YYNGEE. As regards this clone: Its specificity is unknown.

Indicated treatment: oral pan-JAK inhibitor, 5-10 mg twice daily. The sequencing used CD4+ T cells sorted from blood, collected between weeks 30 and 35, from a patient treated with tofacitinib. The receptor comes from a human donor with alopecia areata. The V and J genes are TRBV9 and TRBJ1-1; D remains unclear. The CDR3 spells CASSVSPFTEAFF. The DNA for the CDR3 is TGTGCCAGCAGCGTATCCCCCTTTACTGAAGCTTTCTTT.